The clone carrying this T cell receptor beta chain was seen ten or more times. Its target is unknown. Per germline, CDR1 SGDLS and CDR2 YYNGEE. Trimming cost V 6 bases and J 6 bases, with 19 bases left between them. This CDR3 has 15 residues. Assay: immunoSEQ multiplex PCR; the TCRdb copy retains only in-frame clones and omits some. The sample yields over 150,000 clones, over 65% seen once. This sample was included in a study of cytotoxic CD8 clonotypes in ibrutinib-treated CLL. The study's findings and limits: Baseline levels of clonality went above those of age-matched healthy donors and moved with circulating CD8+ T-cell counts. Sustained-remission and progressing patients had different sampling times.

This TCR came from a human donor with chronic lymphocytic leukemia. Specimen: PBMCs, collected after 12 months of ibrutinib treatment. The chain is built from TRBV9 and TRBJ2-1; TRBD2 might be the D (7 bases). This CDR3 is CASNLGGGRGNEQFF. CDR3 in DNA: TGTGCCAGCAACCTGGGAGGGGGAAGGGGCAATGAGCAGTTCTTC.